This TCR beta chain appears in the sequencing data of a study of blood T cell repertoires in COVID-19. Study context: Italy, Spain and the United States were the sources of the convalescent and acute COVID-19 samples. From T cells, B-cell-depleted T cells, or PBMCs came the material, which was cDNA or gDNA.

The CDR3 has 17 residues. Germline values: CDR1 KGHSH, CDR2 LQKENI. V lost 7 bases and J lost 1; bases outside the gene matches: 9. In the study's own analysis: Amplification of reference gene primers provided the estimated nucleated cell counts. Profiled with immunoSEQ multiplex PCR; TCRdb holds only in-frame clones, not every one. V and J calls and clone size are copied from that table; D and trimming were computed from the DNA. The sample shows some 50,000 clones, about nine tenths of them seen only once. The V gene is TRBV18, the J gene TRBJ2-4; TRBD1 aligns across 11 bases. This TCR derives from a human donor in a cohort sampled during active COVID-19. The sequencing input was peripheral blood. The DNA of the CDR3 is TGTGCCAGCTACTCGGACAGGGGGCAAGGGGCCAAAAACATTCAGTACTTC. Protein product: CASYSDRGQGAKNIQYF.